The 13 T cell receptor beta chains presented below share a single source sample, sequenced in a study of CXCR3-negative and CXCR3-positive naive CD8 T cells. Libraries of TRB cDNA were made by 5' RACE and carried UMIs. TCRdb processed the 5' RACE reads again and assigns one entry to each CDR3 protein, with no DNA. This repertoire comprises 50,000 to 60,000 distinct CDR3 sequences; its ten largest clones make up about 0.42%. The specimen was naive CXCR3- CD8+ T cells from blood. Subset of the sample: CD45RO-CCR7+CD27+CD95- naive CD8+ T cells lacking CXCR3 (TNR3-). The receptors were sampled from a human donor in good health. Some clones in this sample may be carry-over from other donors' samples.

This sequence joins TRBV29-1 and TRBJ2-5; the TRBD1 assignment by TCRdb is unverifiable without DNA. The CDR3 covers 16 residues. CDR1 and CDR2 (germline): SQVTM, ANQGSEA. The CDR3 is CSVETPDRGLLETQYF. Supplemented by reference TRBV29-1 and TRBJ2-5, the full variable domain reads SAVISQKPSRDICQRGTSLTIQCQVDSQVTMMFWYRQQPGQSLTLIATANQGSEATYESGFVIDKFPISRPNLTFSTLTVSNMSPEDSSIYLCSVETPDRGLLETQYFGPGTRLLVL.

The chain carries TRBV28 and TRBJ1-1. The germline gives CDR1 MDHEN, CDR2 SYDVKM. The CDR3 contains 14 residues. CDR3 residues: CASSLWEGGTEAFF.

The rearrangement links TRBV28 to TRBJ1-6; TCRdb's D call, TRBD1, is unchecked because there is no DNA. CDR1 is MDHEN and CDR2 is SYDVKM in the germline V gene. This CDR3 contains 14 residues. CDR3 in amino acids: CASSPGTANSPLHF.

The genes are TRBV6-1 and TRBJ2-2; TCRdb outputs TRBD1, but without DNA this stays unchecked. Germline lookup yields CDR1 MNHNS and CDR2 SASEGT. This CDR3 is 15 amino acids long. The CDR3 reads CASSYDRAGTGELFF.

The V and J genes are TRBV6-5 and TRBJ2-1; without DNA, the TCRdb call of TRBD2 cannot be checked. The CDR3 is made up of 17 amino acids. Germline V gives CDR1 MNHEY, CDR2 SVGAGI. CDR3 loop: CASSRGSGRESYNEQFF.

This chain joins TRBV5-1 and TRBJ2-3; the D call of TRBD1 rests on TCRdb alone, since no DNA is present to check it. This CDR3 is built from 14 residues. CDR1 and CDR2 (germline): SGHRS, YFSETQ. This CDR3 is CASSPGGAEDTQYF.

The gene calls are TRBV9 and TRBJ2-3; TCRdb picks TRBD2, but there is no DNA to check that call. The germline gives CDR1 SGDLS, CDR2 YYNGEE. CDR3 length: 17 residues. The CDR3 loop reads CASSASQGWIHTDTQYF.

The genes are TRBV9 and TRBJ2-2; TCRdb's D call, TRBD1, is unchecked because there is no DNA. The CDR3 has 15 residues. Per germline, CDR1 SGDLS and CDR2 YYNGEE. The CDR3 here is CASSPRDSYTGELFF.

The chain couples TRBV27 to TRBJ2-1; TCRdb's D call, TRBD2, is unchecked because there is no DNA. The CDR3 spans 16 residues. From germline, CDR1 is MNHEY and CDR2 SMNVEV (reference sequence). The CDR3 sequence is CASSWGLAGGGNEQFF.

This sequence joins TRBV11-2 and TRBJ2-5; the TCRdb D gene call, TRBD1, has no DNA to confirm it. This CDR3 is built from 15 residues. Germline CDR1 reads SGHAT; CDR2 reads FQNNGV. CDR3 sequence: CASQPPTTVQETQYF.

The CDR3 protein is CSARGGNNEQFF. V gene TRBV29-1 combines with J gene TRBJ2-1; without DNA, the TCRdb call of TRBD2 cannot be checked. The CDR3 sequence is 12 residues long. The V gene's germline CDR1 is SQVTM and CDR2 ANQGSEA.

The V gene is TRBV7-9, the J gene TRBJ1-5; TCRdb proposes TRBD1, but this gene call is untestable without DNA. CDR3 length equals 15 residues. Germline CDR1 is SEHNR and CDR2 is FQNEAQ (reference sequence). Here the CDR3 reads CASSNSTGGNQPQHF.

The chain combines TRBV9 with TRBJ2-7. Germline lookup yields CDR1 SGDLS and CDR2 YYNGEE. CDR3 length: 15 amino acids. The chain's CDR3 is CASSVGSGGTYEQYF.